This TCR beta chain was identified in a study of monozygotic twins with inflammatory bowel disease. Study-wide points: Support was absent for any single strong signal or clonotype linked to IBD.

For this clonotype: Its antigen remains unidentified.

Each donor supplied around 2.3 ml of blood. Per-sample cDNA came from eight separate reactions. Researchers used template switching to add UMIs featuring a 6-nucleotide sample barcode. TCRdb reprocessed the 5' RACE reads; each CDR3 protein has one entry and no DNA is given. Its clone listing holds about 330,000 distinct CDR3 sequences. Sequenced: blood. The clonotype was recovered from a human donor with ulcerative colitis or Crohn's disease, or a healthy co-twin of an affected twin (not recorded which).

This CDR3 is CAWSFWRRGYTF. The rearrangement links TRBV30 to TRBJ1-2. This CDR3 is built from 12 residues. In germline, CDR1 is GTSNPN, CDR2 SVGIG (reference sequence).